This TCR beta chain was obtained from a study of chemoradiotherapy in HPV16-positive cancers. Study findings and constraints: Only a couple of HPV16-positive patients supplied the functional HPV-specificity definition.

Worth noting for this clone: The antigen is undetermined.

Samples were taken several times over chemoradiotherapy. Produced via immunoSEQ multiplex PCR; TCRdb's table is partial and in-frame only. This sample carries some 34,000 clones, about 92% of them seen once, and the ten largest clones take about 3.6%. This CDR3 contains 15 residues. Germline trimming cut 6 bases from V and 3 bases from J; bases unmatched to any gene: 9. Germline V lookup: CDR1 MNHEY, CDR2 SVGAGI. The TCR comes from a human donor with HPV-associated anogenital cancer. The sequenced sample was blood, obtained from a patient who underwent chemoradiotherapy. The V and J genes are TRBV6-5 and TRBJ2-5, with 8 bases identical to TRBD1. The CDR3 coding sequence is TGTGCCAGCAGCTCCCCCTCGACAGGGGAAGAGACCCAGTACTTC. It encodes CASSSPSTGEETQYF.